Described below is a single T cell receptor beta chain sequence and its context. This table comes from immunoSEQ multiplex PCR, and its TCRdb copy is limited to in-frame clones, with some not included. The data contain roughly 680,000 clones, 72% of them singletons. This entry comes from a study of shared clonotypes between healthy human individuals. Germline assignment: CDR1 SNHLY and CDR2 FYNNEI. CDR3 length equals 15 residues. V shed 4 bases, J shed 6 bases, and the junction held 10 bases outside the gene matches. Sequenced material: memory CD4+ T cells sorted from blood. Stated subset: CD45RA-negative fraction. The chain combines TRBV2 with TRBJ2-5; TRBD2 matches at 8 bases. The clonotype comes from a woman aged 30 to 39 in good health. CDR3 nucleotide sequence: TGTGCCAGCAGTGCCCCCGGGGGGGGCGCGCAGACCCAGTACTTC. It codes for CASSAPGGGAQTQYF.